This entry concerns a single T cell receptor beta chain. Germline V CDR1 and CDR2: LNHDA, SQIVND (reference sequence). The germline V and J ends were trimmed by 3 bases and 8 bases, with 13 bases remaining between them. This CDR3 region has 14 residues. The data stem from a study of shared clonotypes between healthy human individuals. Each replicate PCR on the sorted subsets used 150 to 200 ng DNA (around 31,000 T cell genomes). Profiling relied on immunoSEQ multiplex PCR, and the TCRdb table lists in-frame clones only, not all of them. The repertoire holds 730,000 or so clones, with 72% as singletons.

This clonotype was obtained from a woman in her 30s in good health. V is TRBV19 and J is TRBJ1-4, with no clear D. The sequenced sample was memory CD4+ T cells sorted from blood. Subset described: CD45RA-negative fraction. This CDR3 reads CASSILLASEKLFF. CDR3 in DNA: TGTGCCAGTAGTATTTTATTGGCATCGGAAAAACTGTTTTTT.